Below, 12 T cell receptor beta chains from the same sample are listed, as sequenced in a study of shared clonotypes between healthy human individuals. The method was immunoSEQ multiplex PCR; TCRdb's version includes in-frame clones alone and lacks a portion of them. The sample has around 2.1 million clones; around 93% are singletons. As defined, naive CD8 cells were CD45RO-negative and positively selected for CCR7, with terminally differentiated effector memory CD45RA+ cells excluded. The sample comprised naive CD8+ T cells from PBMCs. The source of these receptors is a young man in good health. Some clones in this sample may be carry-over from other donors' samples.

This chain links TRBV27 with TRBJ2-3; no definite D call. The germline CDR1 and CDR2 sequences are MNHEY and SMNVEV (reference sequence). The CDR3 totals 13 residues. V lost 2 bases and J lost 4, with 7 bases in between. CDR3 sequence reads: CASSLIHADTQYF. The CDR3 DNA follows: TGTGCCAGCAGTTTAATACATGCAGATACGCAGTATTTT.

This chain links TRBV28 with TRBJ2-7, with D uncertain. The CDR3 spans 14 residues. The V end was cut by 4 bases, the J end by 0 bases, with 10 bases between. The germline CDR1 and CDR2 sequences are MDHEN and SYDVKM. The CDR3 loop reads CASSSLILSYEQYF. DNA of the CDR3: TGTGCCAGCAGTTCCCTCATTCTCTCCTACGAGCAGTACTTC.

The chain combines TRBV19 with TRBJ2-2; D is perhaps TRBD2 (5 bases). Trimming shortened V by 7 bases and J by 4 bases, and 10 bases separated the two germline ends. Germline V gene sequence: CDR1 LNHDA, CDR2 SQIVND (reference sequence). The CDR3 covers 13 residues. The CDR3 nucleotides read TGTGCCAGTACGGGATTTGGCACCGGGGAGCTGTTTTTT. It specifies CASTGFGTGELFF.

Concerning this clone: The same CDR3 can be traced to other DNA sequences in this sample. In DNA form, the CDR3 reads TGTGCCAGCAGTTACGGGGATACCTACGAGCAGTACTTC. This translates into CASSYGDTYEQYF. V gene TRBV6-5 combines with J gene TRBJ2-7; D uncertain. The CDR3 sequence is 13 residues long. Germline CDR1 and CDR2: MNHEY and SVGAGI. Trimming cost V 2 bases and J 2 bases, with 7 bases left between them.

The V gene is TRBV7-8, the J gene TRBJ2-7, with 8 bases aligning to TRBD1. Unmatched junction bases numbered 11, after V lost 5 bases and J lost 5 bases. Per germline, CDR1 SGHVS and CDR2 FQNEAQ. This CDR3 contains 15 residues. As DNA, the CDR3 is TGTGCCAGCAGCGCTATGACAGGGGAGGTAAACGAGCAGTACTTC. This sequence encodes CASSAMTGEVNEQYF.

This chain links TRBV14 with TRBJ1-2; possibly TRBD1 for D (6 bases). V lost 1 base, J lost 2 bases, and 23 bases lay in between. Germline lookup yields CDR1 SGHDN and CDR2 FVKESK. The CDR3 is made up of 19 amino acids. The CDR3: CASSQGAWGLRRMNYGYTF. CDR3 sequence (DNA): TGTGCCAGCAGCCAAGGGGCTTGGGGGCTGCGTAGAATGAACTATGGCTACACCTTC. The whole variable domain, remainder taken from reference TRBV14 and TRBJ1-2, is EAGVTQFPSHSVIEKGQTVTLRCDPISGHDNLYWYRRVMGKEIKFLLHFVKESKQDESGMPNNRFLAERTGGTYSTLKVQPAELEDSGVYFCASSQGAWGLRRMNYGYTFGSGTRLTVV.

The chain links TRBV10-2 to TRBJ2-2, with D possibly being TRBD1 (5 bases). Trimming pared 2 bases from V and 4 bases from J, leaving 8 bases between. This CDR3 contains 14 residues. Germline V gives CDR1 WSHSY, CDR2 SAAADI. CDR3 DNA sequence: TGCGCCAGCAGTGAGAGGGGTGGCACCGGGGAGCTGTTTTTT. Amino acids: CASSERGGTGELFF.

There are a few counts of this clone. The CDR3 sequence is CASSLEAGQPQHF. In DNA, the CDR3 is TGTGCCAGCAGCTTAGAGGCAGGTCAGCCCCAGCATTTT. The chain combines TRBV7-7 with TRBJ1-5; D gene uncertain. V was clipped by 1 base and J by 6 bases, with 7 bases between them. Germline V gene data show CDR1 as SSHAT and CDR2 as FNYEAQ (reference sequence). The CDR3 runs 13 residues.

This rearrangement joins TRBV7-9 to TRBJ2-1; 9 nucleotides match TRBD2. Germline V CDR1 and CDR2: SEHNR, FQNEAQ (reference sequence). The CDR3 sequence is 16 residues long. V gave up 1 base and J gave up 5 bases; unmatched junction bases: 6. The CDR3 coding sequence is TGTGCCAGCAGCTTAGTTGTGGCTAGCGGGAACAATGAGCAGTTCTTC. Encoded protein: CASSLVVASGNNEQFF.

This clone was detected only a few times. V and J are TRBV9 and TRBJ1-4; a possible D gene is TRBD1 (5 bases). Trimming shortened V by 7 bases and J by 6 bases, and 13 bases separated the two germline ends. The CDR3 loop spans 13 amino acids. In germline, CDR1 is SGDLS, CDR2 YYNGEE. The chain's CDR3 is CASSREGDEKLFF. The CDR3, as DNA: TGTGCCAGCTCCAGGGAGGGTGATGAAAAACTGTTTTTT.

This chain joins TRBV27 and TRBJ2-7; 9 bases line up with TRBD1. Trimming cost V 4 bases and J 3 bases; bases outside gene matches: 4. The length of the CDR3 is 14 residues. The V gene's germline CDR1 is MNHEY and CDR2 SMNVEV (reference sequence). CDR3 sequence reads: CASSSPTGGYEQYF. The CDR3 DNA follows: TGTGCCAGCAGTTCTCCGACAGGGGGCTACGAGCAGTACTTC.

This clone was recorded only once. The chain joins TRBV6-5 to TRBJ1-2; TRBD1 matches at 8 bases. With V trimmed by 5 bases and J by 5 bases, 10 bases remained unmatched. This CDR3 contains 15 residues. Germline V gene lookup returns CDR1 MNHEY and CDR2 SVGAGI. The CDR3 spells CASSPTGADIYGYTF. For the CDR3, the DNA is TGTGCCAGCAGTCCGACAGGGGCGGACATATATGGCTACACCTTC.